The present T cell receptor beta chain was sequenced within a study of blood T cell repertoires in COVID-19. Looking at the study overall: The United States, Italy and Spain provided the acute and convalescent COVID-19 samples.

Study processing details: Amplifying reference gene primers gave estimates of nucleated cell counts. The data were produced by immunoSEQ multiplex PCR, yet TCRdb's version contains in-frame clones alone and is incomplete. That table is the source of V, J and clone size, and D and trimming were worked out from the DNA. This sample has fewer than 250,000 clones; roughly four fifths occur once, and the top ten carry roughly an eighth. Only one count was recorded for this clone. Germline CDR1 is SGHVS and CDR2 is FQNEAQ. With V trimmed by 2 bases and J by 2 bases, 1 base remained unmatched. CDR3 size: 18 residues.

The clonotype originates from a woman aged 45-59 years with acute or convalescent COVID-19. This chain connects TRBV7-8 to TRBJ2-6; 15 bases agree with TRBD2. Sequenced: peripheral blood. This chain's CDR3 is CASSLRTSGGAGANVLTF. CDR3 coding DNA: TGTGCCAGCAGCTTACGGACTAGCGGGGGGGCTGGGGCCAACGTCCTGACTTTC.